Listed here are 8 T cell receptor beta chains from one sample, sequenced in a study of blood T cell repertoires in COVID-19. The table came from immunoSEQ multiplex PCR; TCRdb's copy has only in-frame clones and leaves some out. Here the sample spans 380,000 or so clones, approximately 87% being singletons. Sequences were obtained from PBMCs or T cells enriched from blood (not recorded which). These receptors all come from a woman aged 25 to 45 with acute COVID-19.

The rearrangement uses TRBV5-4 and TRBJ2-1; D is unresolved. CDR3 size: 13 residues. From germline, CDR1 is SGHNT and CDR2 YYREEE (reference sequence). Trimming left V 0 bases short and J 8 bases short, with 9 bases between. DNA of the CDR3: TGTGCCAGCAGCTTGGTCCTGTTTGATGAGCAGTTCTTC. It is translated as CASSLVLFDEQFF.

For this clone: The same CDR3 arises from other DNA sequences in this sample as well. The rearrangement links TRBV24-1 to TRBJ1-5; TRBD1 matches at 9 bases. V lost 2 bases to trimming and J lost 1 base; unmatched junction nucleotides: 2. Germline V gene sequence: CDR1 KGHDR, CDR2 SFDVKD. The CDR3 totals 16 residues. The CDR3 DNA reads TGTGCCACCAGTGATTCAGGGACAGGGAGCAATCAGCCCCAGCATTTT. Translating it yields CATSDSGTGSNQPQHF.

This clone appeared once. This sequence joins TRBV19 and TRBJ2-3; D is perhaps TRBD1 (6 bases). The CDR3 is 15 amino acids. V was cut by 7 bases and J by 2 bases, with 16 bases left in between. CDR1 and CDR2 (germline): LNHDA, SQIVND (reference sequence). CDR3 residues: CASTPDSEITDTQYF. The CDR3 DNA sequence: TGTGCCAGTACCCCGGACAGTGAGATCACAGATACGCAGTATTTT. Full variable domain (missing parts from reference TRBV19 and TRBJ2-3): DGGITQSPKYLFRKEGQNVTLSCEQNLNHDAMYWYRQDPGQGLRLIYYSQIVNDFQKGDIAEGYSVSREKKESFPLTVTSAQKNPTAFYLCASTPDSEITDTQYFGPGTRLTVL.

This clone was seen just once. This rearrangement joins TRBV5-8 to TRBJ2-3; 9 nucleotides agree with TRBD1. Germline CDR1 is SGHTS and CDR2 is YDEGEE. The V gene end was trimmed by 4 bases and the J gene end by 6 bases; junction bases not matched to a gene: 9. The CDR3 contains 15 residues. The CDR3 DNA is TGTGCCAGCAGCGCCTTGGGACAGGGAAGGGATACGCAGTATTTT. This sequence encodes CASSALGQGRDTQYF.

The rearrangement uses TRBV7-6 and TRBJ1-2, with TRBD1 as a possible D gene (6 bases). The CDR3 contains 13 residues. V was trimmed by 5 bases and J by 8 bases, leaving 15 bases between them. The germline CDR1 and CDR2 sequences are SGHVS and FNYEAQ. DNA for the CDR3: TGTGCCAGCAGCCCTCTGGGGGCAGGGGGCTACACCTTC. Translation: CASSPLGAGGYTF.

Regarding this clone: The same CDR3 also results from other DNA sequences found in this sample. This chain uses TRBV12-3 or TRBV12-4 with TRBJ2-7; TRBD2 is a possible D gene (6 bases). Deletions cut 3 bases from V and 2 bases from J, with 8 bases between. The CDR3 has 13 residues. Here the CDR3 DNA reads TGTGCCAGCAGTTTGGGGGGACCCTACGAGCAGTACTTC. Protein: CASSLGGPYEQYF.

The chain carries TRBV10-3 and TRBJ1-2; D is perhaps TRBD1 (5 bases). The CDR3 is made up of 13 amino acids. From germline, CDR1 is ENHRY and CDR2 SYGVKD. Trimming stripped 2 bases from V and 3 bases from J, with 7 bases between. The CDR3 reads CAISETGDYGYTF. CDR3 sequence (DNA): TGTGCCATCAGTGAGACAGGAGACTATGGCTACACCTTC.

This sequence joins TRBV7-2 and TRBJ2-7; 9 bases map to TRBD2. The germline CDR1 and CDR2 sequences are SGHTA and FQGNSA. V lost 3 bases to trimming and J lost 8 bases; unmatched junction nucleotides: 8. CDR3 length equals 14 residues. CDR3 amino acids: CASSFSGSPSQQYF. CDR3 nucleotide sequence: TGTGCCAGCAGCTTTAGCGGGAGCCCCTCACAGCAGTACTTC.